This TCR beta chain is from a study of cytomegalovirus exposure and HLA in healthy donors. The CDR3 is 15 residues long. J was trimmed by 9 bases and V by 8 bases; bases with no gene match: 10. Germline loops: CDR1 MNHEY, CDR2 SVGAGI. Here immunoSEQ multiplex PCR was the method, and the copy in TCRdb shows in-frame clones only, minus some. This sample has some 76,000 clones, with approximately 93% found just once. The sample comprised PBMCs. The rearrangement joins TRBV6-5 to TRBJ2-7; 16 bases match TRBD2. This sequence was found in a woman under 30 in good health and CMV-seropositive. Here the CDR3 DNA reads TGTGCCAGCTCCGGCGGGACTAGCGGGGGGGCTTCGCAGTACTTC. This encodes CASSGGTSGGASQYF.